The clone carrying this T cell receptor (beta chain) was seen a few times. Its matching antigen is unknown. The data were taken from a study of cytomegalovirus exposure and HLA in healthy donors. Study observations and caveats: Excluded: some indistinguishable V segments such as TRBV6-2 and TRBV6-3. V- and J-gene trimming of TCR beta was linked (in a later analysis) to a missense DCLRE1C variant. Among TCR sequences, most were rare, though some public TCRs appeared in many donors.

The primer mix had 60 Vbeta and 13 Jbeta primers. The method was immunoSEQ multiplex PCR; TCRdb's version includes in-frame clones alone and lacks a portion of them. The sample lists around 150,000 clones, about 68% occurring once. The CDR3 is 15 residues long. Trimming cost V 4 bases and J 0 bases; bases outside gene matches: 4. Germline-derived CDR1 and CDR2 are SGHRS and YFSETQ. The chain carries TRBV5-1 and TRBJ2-1; 7 bases agree with TRBD1. This clonotype was obtained from a human donor in good health. Input material: PBMCs. CDR3 sequence reads: CASSPRDSSYNEQFF. DNA for the CDR3: TGCGCCAGCAGCCCCCGGGACAGCTCCTACAATGAGCAGTTCTTC.